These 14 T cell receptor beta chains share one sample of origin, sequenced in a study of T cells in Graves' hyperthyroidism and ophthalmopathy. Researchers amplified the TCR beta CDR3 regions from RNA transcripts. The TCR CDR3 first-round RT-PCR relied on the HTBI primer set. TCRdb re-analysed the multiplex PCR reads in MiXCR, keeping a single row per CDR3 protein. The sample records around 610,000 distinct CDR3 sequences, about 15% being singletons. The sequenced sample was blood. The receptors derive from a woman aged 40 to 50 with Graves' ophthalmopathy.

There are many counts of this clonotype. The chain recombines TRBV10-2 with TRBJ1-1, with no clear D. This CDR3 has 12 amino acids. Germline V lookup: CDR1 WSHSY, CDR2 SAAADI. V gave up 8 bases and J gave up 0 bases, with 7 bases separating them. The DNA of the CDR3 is TGCGCCAGCGGAGTCTTGAACACTGAAGCTTTCTTT. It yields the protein CASGVLNTEAFF.

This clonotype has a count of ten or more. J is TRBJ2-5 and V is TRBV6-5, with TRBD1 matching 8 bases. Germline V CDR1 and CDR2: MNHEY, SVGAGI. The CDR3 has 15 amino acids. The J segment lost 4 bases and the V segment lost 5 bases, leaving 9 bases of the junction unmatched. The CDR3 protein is CASSMTGVQGETQYF. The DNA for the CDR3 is TGTGCCAGCAGTATGACAGGGGTTCAGGGAGAGACCCAGTACTTC.

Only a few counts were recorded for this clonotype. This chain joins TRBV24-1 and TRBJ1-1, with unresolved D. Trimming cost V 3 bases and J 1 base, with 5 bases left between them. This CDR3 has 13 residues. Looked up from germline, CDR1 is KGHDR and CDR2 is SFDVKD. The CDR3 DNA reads TGTGCCACCAGTGATGCAGAGAACACTGAAGCTTTCTTT. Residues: CATSDAENTEAFF.

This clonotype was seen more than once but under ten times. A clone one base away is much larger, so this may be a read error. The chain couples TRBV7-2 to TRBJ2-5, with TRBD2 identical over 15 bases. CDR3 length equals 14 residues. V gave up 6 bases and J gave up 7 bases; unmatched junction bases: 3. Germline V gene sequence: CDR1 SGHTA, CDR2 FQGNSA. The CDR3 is CASRAGLAGGTQYF. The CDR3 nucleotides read TGTGCCAGCAGGGCGGGACTAGCGGGGGGGACCCAGTACTTC.

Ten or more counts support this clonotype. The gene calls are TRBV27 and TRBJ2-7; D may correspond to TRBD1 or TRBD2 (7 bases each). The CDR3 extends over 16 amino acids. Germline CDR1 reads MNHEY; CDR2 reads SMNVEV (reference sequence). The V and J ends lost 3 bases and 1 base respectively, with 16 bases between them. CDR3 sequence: CASSLGGGHSSYEQYF. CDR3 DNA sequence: TGTGCCAGCAGTTTGGGAGGGGGCCATTCATCCTACGAGCAGTACTTC.

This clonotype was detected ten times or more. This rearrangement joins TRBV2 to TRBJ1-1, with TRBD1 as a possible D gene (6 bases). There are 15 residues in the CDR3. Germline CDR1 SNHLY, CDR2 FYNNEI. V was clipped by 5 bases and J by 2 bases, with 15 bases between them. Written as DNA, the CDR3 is TGTGCCAGCAGTCTGCAGACAGGAGTTAACACTGAAGCTTTCTTT. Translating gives CASSLQTGVNTEAFF.

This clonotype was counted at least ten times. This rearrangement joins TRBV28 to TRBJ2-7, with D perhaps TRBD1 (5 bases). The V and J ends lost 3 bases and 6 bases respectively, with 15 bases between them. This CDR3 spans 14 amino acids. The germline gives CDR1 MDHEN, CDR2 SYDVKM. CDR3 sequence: CASSFLGASAEQYF. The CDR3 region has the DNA TGTGCCAGCAGTTTTTTAGGGGCCAGCGCCGAGCAGTACTTC.

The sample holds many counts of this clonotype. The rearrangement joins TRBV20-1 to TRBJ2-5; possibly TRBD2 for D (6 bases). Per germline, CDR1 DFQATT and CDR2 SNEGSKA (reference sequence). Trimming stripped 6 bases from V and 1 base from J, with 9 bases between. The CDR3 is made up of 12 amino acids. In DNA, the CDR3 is TGCAGTGCAGGGCGGGGCCAAGAGACCCAGTACTTC. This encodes CSAGRGQETQYF.

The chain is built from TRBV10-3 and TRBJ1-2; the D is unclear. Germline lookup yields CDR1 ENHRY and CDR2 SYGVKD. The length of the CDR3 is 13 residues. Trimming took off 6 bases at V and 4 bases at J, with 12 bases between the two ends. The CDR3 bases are TGTGCCATCAGCCAGACGATTGCCTATGGCTACACCTTC. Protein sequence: CAISQTIAYGYTF.

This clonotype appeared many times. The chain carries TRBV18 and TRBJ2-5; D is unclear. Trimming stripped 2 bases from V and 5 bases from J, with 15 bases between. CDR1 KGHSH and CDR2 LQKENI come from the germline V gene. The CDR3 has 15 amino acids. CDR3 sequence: CASSPRSHSRETQYF. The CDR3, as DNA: TGTGCCAGCTCACCAAGGAGCCACAGTCGGGAGACCCAGTACTTC.

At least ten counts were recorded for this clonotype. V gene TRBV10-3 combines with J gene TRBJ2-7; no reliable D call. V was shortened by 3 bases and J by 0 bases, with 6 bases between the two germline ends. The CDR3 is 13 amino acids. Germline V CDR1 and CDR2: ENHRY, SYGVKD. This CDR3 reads CAISDRTSYEQYF. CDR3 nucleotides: TGTGCCATCAGTGACCGTACCTCCTACGAGCAGTACTTC.

The CDR3 reads CASSLTGAGQPQHF. Written as DNA, the CDR3 is TGTGCCAGCAGTTTGACAGGGGCCGGGCAGCCCCAGCATTTT. This chain joins TRBV6-5 and TRBJ1-5; 8 nucleotides line up with TRBD1. Germline trimming cut 4 bases from V and 7 bases from J; bases unmatched to any gene: 6. Germline V CDR1 and CDR2: MNHEY, SVGAGI. The CDR3 is 14 residues long.

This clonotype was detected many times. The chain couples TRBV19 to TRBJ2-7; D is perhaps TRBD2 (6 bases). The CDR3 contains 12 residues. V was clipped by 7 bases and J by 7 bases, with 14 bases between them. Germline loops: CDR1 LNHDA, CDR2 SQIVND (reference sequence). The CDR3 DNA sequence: TGTGCCAGTACGTCGACGGCGGGGGAGCAGTACTTC. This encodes CASTSTAGEQYF.

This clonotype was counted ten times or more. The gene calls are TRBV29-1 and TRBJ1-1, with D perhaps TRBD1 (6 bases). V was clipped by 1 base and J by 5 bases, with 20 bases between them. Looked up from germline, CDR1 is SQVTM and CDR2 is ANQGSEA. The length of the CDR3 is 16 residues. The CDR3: CSVEGGTGKGRTEAFF. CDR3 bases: TGCAGCGTTGAAGGGGGCACAGGGAAGGGGAGGACTGAAGCTTTCTTT.